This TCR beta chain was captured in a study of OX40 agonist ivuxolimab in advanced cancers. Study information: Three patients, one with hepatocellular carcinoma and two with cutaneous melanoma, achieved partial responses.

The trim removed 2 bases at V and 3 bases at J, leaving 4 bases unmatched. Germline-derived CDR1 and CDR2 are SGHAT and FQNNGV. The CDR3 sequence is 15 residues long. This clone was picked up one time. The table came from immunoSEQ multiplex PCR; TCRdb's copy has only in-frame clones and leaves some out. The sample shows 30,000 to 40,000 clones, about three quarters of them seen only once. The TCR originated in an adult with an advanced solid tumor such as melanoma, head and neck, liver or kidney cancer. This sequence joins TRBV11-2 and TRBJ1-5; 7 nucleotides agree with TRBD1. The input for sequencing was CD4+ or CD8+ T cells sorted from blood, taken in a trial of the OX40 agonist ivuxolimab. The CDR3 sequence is CASSLRGGPNQPQHF. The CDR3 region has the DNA TGTGCCAGCAGCTTAAGAGGGGGCCCCAATCAGCCCCAGCATTTT.